This TCR beta chain stems from a study of blood T cell repertoires in COVID-19. Study-wide background: From the United States, Italy and Spain came samples of acute and convalescent COVID-19. PBMCs, B-cell-depleted T cells, or T cells provided the cDNA or gDNA that made up the material.

Under the authors' procedure: Using reference gene primer amplification, nucleated cell counts were estimated. Sequencing was performed with immunoSEQ multiplex PCR; in TCRdb, only in-frame clones are kept and a portion is missing. The V and J calls and clone size are taken from that table; D and trimming were inferred from the DNA. The table records 200,000 to 250,000 clones, 88% of them present only once. V dropped 0 bases and J dropped 5; count of bases not matched to a gene: 8. Germline loops: CDR1 SGHRS, CDR2 YFSETQ. This CDR3 contains 16 residues. The chain uses TRBV5-1 and TRBJ2-5; 9 positions match TRBD1. The sequenced sample consisted of peripheral blood. This TCR came from a man younger than 35 with active or convalescent COVID-19. CDR3 sequence (DNA): TGCGCCAGCAGCTTGGGGGACAGGGTCCATACGGAGACCCAGTACTTC. Its translation is CASSLGDRVHTETQYF. Looking up the rest from reference TRBV5-1 and TRBJ2-5 gives the full variable domain: KAGVTQTPRYLIKTRGQQVTLSCSPISGHRSVSWYQQTPGQGLQFLFEYFSETQRNKGNFPGRFSGRQFSNSRSEMNVSTLELGDSALYLCASSLGDRVHTETQYFGPGTRLLVL.